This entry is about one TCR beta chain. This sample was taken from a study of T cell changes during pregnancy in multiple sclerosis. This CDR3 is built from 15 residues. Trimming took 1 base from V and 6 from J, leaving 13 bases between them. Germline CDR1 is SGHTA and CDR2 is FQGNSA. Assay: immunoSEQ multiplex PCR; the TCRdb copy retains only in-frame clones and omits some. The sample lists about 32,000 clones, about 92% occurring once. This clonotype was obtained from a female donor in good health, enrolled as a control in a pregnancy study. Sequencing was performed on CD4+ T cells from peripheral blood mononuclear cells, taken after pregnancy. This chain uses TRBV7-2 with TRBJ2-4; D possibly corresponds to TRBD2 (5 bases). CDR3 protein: CASSLEDTRGNIQYF. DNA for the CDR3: TGTGCCAGCAGCTTAGAAGACACACGGGGAAACATTCAGTACTTC.